This T cell receptor (beta chain) was captured by sequencing in a study of T-cell reconstitution after alpha-beta-depleted transplantation in children. This clonotype occurred a few times. Antigen unknown. Broader study findings: At the one-year point after transplant, T-cell counts and TCRbeta diversity were found to come mostly from T cells that had been newly produced.

Library preparation (for TCRbeta) was performed with unique molecular identifiers. A single record per CDR3 protein comes from TCRdb applying MiXCR to the PCR reads. Among hundreds of thousands of distinct CDR3 sequences listed, around 15% were seen once. CDR1 and CDR2 from the germline V gene are SGHTA and FQGNSA. The CDR3 runs 14 residues. V lost 1 base to trimming and J lost 4 bases, with 10 bases between them. The sequencing used PBMCs, mostly from graft donor cells, collected 360 days after TCRalphabeta/CD19-depleted stem cell transplant. The rearrangement uses TRBV7-2 and TRBJ1-2; D is unresolved. This sequence originates from a male patient aged 2 to 9 who had a stem cell transplant for acute lymphoblastic leukemia, so the T cells may come from the graft donor. CDR3 bases: TGTGCCAGCAGCTTAGTCCGTGTGTCCTATGGCTACACCTTC. Protein sequence: CASSLVRVSYGYTF.